The following is a TCR beta chain sequence with its context. Its matching antigen is unknown. TCRdb recomputed calls from the RT-PCR reads with MiXCR, one row per CDR3 protein. There are hundreds of thousands of distinct CDR3 sequences in the sample; about 11% occur only once, and roughly 11% lies in the top ten. This entry comes from a study of response to subunit inactivated influenza vaccine. Study-wide points: New T cells are recruited in small numbers by each seasonal influenza vaccination, according to the authors' suggestion.

This CDR3 region has 13 residues. Germline V gene data show CDR1 as DFQATT and CDR2 as SNEGSKA (reference sequence). The V end was cut by 2 bases, the J end by 2 bases, with 9 bases between. This sample also appeared in a second study, on T cells expressing NK-cell markers. That paper notes: UMIs were included in TCR beta cDNA generated by 5'RACE template switching. Among eight sequenced donors, seven carried HCMV seropositivity while one was seronegative. In a handful of donors, dominant NKG2C+ clonotypes were roughly 1.0-8% of CD8+ T cells. These clonotypes also led the CD3+CD56-NKG2C+ fraction in a few donors.

The V and J genes are TRBV20-1 and TRBJ2-5; D is perhaps TRBD1 or TRBD2 (5 bases each). Sequencing used PBMCs from blood, obtained on the day of vaccination. The TCR comes from a man between 50 and 59 years old who received an inactivated influenza vaccine. CDR3: CSARQGRQETQYF. In DNA, the CDR3 is TGCAGTGCTAGACAGGGACGGCAAGAGACCCAGTACTTC.